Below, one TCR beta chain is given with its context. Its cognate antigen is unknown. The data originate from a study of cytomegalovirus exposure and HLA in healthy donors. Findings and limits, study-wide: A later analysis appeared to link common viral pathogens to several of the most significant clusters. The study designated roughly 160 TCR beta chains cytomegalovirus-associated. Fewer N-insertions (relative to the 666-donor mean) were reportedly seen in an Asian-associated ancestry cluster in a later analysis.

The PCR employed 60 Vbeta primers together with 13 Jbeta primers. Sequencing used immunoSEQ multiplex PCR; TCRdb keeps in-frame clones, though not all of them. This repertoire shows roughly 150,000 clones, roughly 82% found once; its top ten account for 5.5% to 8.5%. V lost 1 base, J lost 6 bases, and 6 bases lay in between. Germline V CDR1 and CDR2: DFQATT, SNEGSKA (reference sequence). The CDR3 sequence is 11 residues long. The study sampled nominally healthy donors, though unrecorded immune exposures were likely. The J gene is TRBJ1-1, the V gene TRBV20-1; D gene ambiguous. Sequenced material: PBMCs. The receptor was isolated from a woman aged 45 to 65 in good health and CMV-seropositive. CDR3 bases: TGCAGTGCTAGAGGACTGGCTGAAGCTTTCTTT. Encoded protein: CSARGLAEAFF.